This T cell receptor beta chain was found in a study of blood T cell repertoires in COVID-19. Looking at the study overall: The United States, Italy and Spain provided the acute and convalescent COVID-19 samples. Sources were T cells, B-cell-depleted T cells, or PBMCs; the material itself was cDNA or gDNA.

This CDR3 has 14 amino acids. V lost 3 bases, J lost 4 bases, and 11 bases lay in between. The germline CDR1 and CDR2 sequences are SGHTA and FQGTGA. In the study's own analysis: Reference gene primer amplification gave nucleated cell count estimates. Measured with immunoSEQ multiplex PCR; TCRdb has only the in-frame clones, and not every one. Clone size and V and J calls were adopted from that table, with D and trimming inferred from the DNA. The table shows about 140,000 clones, with about four fifths occurring only once. This clonotype was obtained from a human donor in a cohort sampled during active COVID-19. The V and J genes are TRBV7-3 and TRBJ2-3, with D perhaps matching TRBD1 (6 bases). Sequenced input: peripheral blood. The CDR3 DNA sequence: TGTGCCAGCAGCTTTTTTGGGGGCTCAGATACGCAGTATTTT. Protein sequence: CASSFFGGSDTQYF.